The 27 T cell receptor beta chains listed next were all sequenced from one sample in a study of shared clonotypes between healthy human individuals. Cells designated naive CD8 were CD45RO-negative and were positively selected for CCR7, with terminally differentiated effector memory CD45RA+ cells excluded. Data came from immunoSEQ multiplex PCR; TCRdb stores just in-frame clones and leaves some out. The profile covers 660,000 or so clones, with 95% to 97% appearing a single time and less than 0.12% taken by the ten largest. Sequenced material: naive CD8+ T cells sorted from blood. These receptors came from a woman in her 30s in good health.

The gene calls are TRBV15 and TRBJ1-6, with D uncertain. V was trimmed by 6 bases and J by 0 bases, leaving 3 bases between them. The germline gives CDR1 LNHNV, CDR2 YYDKDF (reference sequence). This CDR3 spans 13 amino acids. The CDR3 here is CATSLSYNSPLHF. The CDR3 DNA is TGTGCCACCAGTCTCTCCTATAATTCACCCCTCCACTTT.

The chain uses TRBV6-1 and TRBJ2-7, with D maybe TRBD2 (5 bases). V lost 5 bases and J 4 bases, leaving 15 bases between the germline ends. Germline V CDR1 and CDR2: MNHNS, SASEGT. The CDR3 runs to 14 residues. CDR3 sequence (DNA): TGTGCCAGCAGTCTGGGCGCGGGTGGGTACGAGCAGTACTTC. As protein: CASSLGAGGYEQYF.

The chain couples TRBV28 to TRBJ1-1; 7 nucleotides match TRBD1. There are 14 residues in the CDR3. Germline CDR1 reads MDHEN; CDR2 reads SYDVKM. Trimming removed 3 bases from V and 5 bases from J; junction bases left unmatched: 6. CDR3 bases: TGTGCCAGCAGTTTTAGGCTCAGGGGGACTGAAGCTTTCTTT. Translation gives CASSFRLRGTEAFF.

This clone was observed a handful of times. The CDR3 loop reads CASRAGEEGNQPQHF. As DNA, the CDR3 is TGTGCCAGTAGGGCAGGGGAAGAGGGCAATCAGCCCCAGCATTTT. The rearrangement joins TRBV19 to TRBJ1-5, with D possibly being TRBD1 (6 bases). V shed 6 bases and J shed 2 bases, with 14 bases lying between them. CDR1 and CDR2 (germline): LNHDA, SQIVND (reference sequence). This CDR3 region has 15 residues.

The V call is TRBV27, the J call TRBJ1-2, with a weak D call TRBD1 (6 bases). CDR1 is MNHEY, CDR2 SMNVEV, per germline (reference sequence). V was trimmed by 5 bases and J by 8 bases, leaving 15 bases between them. The CDR3 is 13 amino acids. CDR3 DNA sequence: TGTGCCAGCAGTCCCGGGACATTCTACGGCTACACCTTC. Translating gives CASSPGTFYGYTF.

The gene calls are TRBV6-1 and TRBJ2-7; 7 nucleotides agree with TRBD1. V was pared by 7 bases and J by 5 bases, with 5 bases of the junction left unmatched. The CDR3 sequence is 12 residues long. CDR1 is MNHNS and CDR2 is SASEGT in the germline V gene. The CDR3: CASMVTGDEQYF. The CDR3 DNA reads TGTGCCAGCATGGTTACAGGGGACGAGCAGTACTTC.

A note on this clone: The sample carries other DNA sequences with the same CDR3. This sequence joins TRBV2 and TRBJ2-7; perhaps TRBD1 as D (6 bases). Germline CDR1 and CDR2: SNHLY and FYNNEI. V was pared by 3 bases and J by 4 bases, with 10 bases between. CDR3 length equals 13 residues. The CDR3 nucleotides are TGTGCCAGCAGTGACGGCAGGGGTTACGAGCAGTACTTC. It yields the protein CASSDGRGYEQYF. The full variable domain, its missing parts supplied by reference TRBV2 and TRBJ2-7, is EPEVTQTPSHQVTQMGQEVILRCVPISNHLYFYWYRQILGQKVEFLVSFYNNEISEKSEIFDDQFSVERPDGSNFTLKIRSTKLEDSAMYFCASSDGRGYEQYFGPGTRLTVT.

The rearrangement joins TRBV11-2 to TRBJ2-5, with TRBD2 matching over 10 bases. The closer fit of TRBJ2-7 to the DNA end suggests the J call may be wrong. Germline loops: CDR1 SGHAT, CDR2 FQNNGV. The CDR3 spans 14 residues. CDR3 in amino acids: CASSIPGLAREQYF. The CDR3 DNA reads TGTGCCAGCAGCATTCCGGGACTAGCGCGCGAGCAGTACTTC.

The genes are TRBV10-3 and TRBJ2-1, with 10 bases that match TRBD2. This CDR3 is 17 amino acids long. Germline V gene sequence: CDR1 ENHRY, CDR2 SYGVKD. J lost 5 bases, V lost 5 bases, and 12 bases had no gene match. CDR3 coding DNA: TGTGCCATCAGTCCTGGACTAGCGGAAAAGAGTAACAATGAGCAGTTCTTC. Protein sequence: CAISPGLAEKSNNEQFF.

The V call is TRBV7-9, the J call TRBJ2-7, with D possibly matching TRBD1 (6 bases). The CDR3 length is 13 residues. V was trimmed by 1 base and J by 6 bases, leaving 10 bases between them. Germline V gene lookup returns CDR1 SEHNR and CDR2 FQNEAQ (reference sequence). In nucleotides, the CDR3 is TGTGCCAGCAGCTTAGACAGGGCAAGCGAGCAGTACTTC. It encodes CASSLDRASEQYF.

The chain uses TRBV27 and TRBJ1-5, with D perhaps matching TRBD1 (5 bases). Trimming pared 2 bases from V and 5 bases from J, leaving 10 bases between. Germline values: CDR1 MNHEY, CDR2 SMNVEV (reference sequence). This CDR3 comprises 14 residues. CDR3 region: CASSLIGTHQPQHF. CDR3 DNA: TGTGCCAGCAGTTTAATAGGGACGCATCAGCCCCAGCATTTT.

This sequence joins TRBV6-6 and TRBJ1-5; D not certain. The length of the CDR3 is 12 residues. The V gene lost 8 bases and the J gene lost 7 bases, with 12 bases spanning the gap. CDR1 and CDR2 (germline): MNHNY, SVGAGI (reference sequence). CDR3 residues: CASCIPNQPQHF. The CDR3 bases are TGTGCCAGCTGCATCCCCAACCAGCCCCAGCATTTT.

This clone was recorded only once. This chain links TRBV6-1 with TRBJ2-7; no firm D call. Trimming stripped 0 bases from V and 3 bases from J, with 12 bases between. This CDR3 is built from 15 residues. Germline V gene lookup returns CDR1 MNHNS and CDR2 SASEGT. CDR3 sequence reads: CASSEASHSNYEQYF. In DNA, the CDR3 is TGTGCCAGCAGTGAAGCTTCCCACTCCAACTACGAGCAGTACTTC.

The chain is built from TRBV7-8 and TRBJ2-5; no clear D gene. The assigned J gene may be wrong: the sequence end matches TRBJ2-7 better. Germline-derived CDR1 and CDR2 are SGHVS and FQNEAQ. This CDR3 is built from 12 residues. The CDR3 region is CASSRSVYEQYF. The CDR3 bases are TGTGCCAGCAGCCGGAGTGTGTACGAGCAGTACTTC.

The chain links TRBV19 to TRBJ2-7, with no clear D. This CDR3 comprises 13 residues. Trimming stripped 2 bases from V and 3 bases from J, with 8 bases between. Per germline, CDR1 LNHDA and CDR2 SQIVND (reference sequence). The CDR3 nucleotides are TGTGCCAGTAGTATATCCAACAGCTACGAGCAGTACTTC. It is translated as CASSISNSYEQYF. Using reference TRBV19 and TRBJ2-7 for the parts outside the CDR3, the full variable domain is DGGITQSPKYLFRKEGQNVTLSCEQNLNHDAMYWYRQDPGQGLRLIYYSQIVNDFQKGDIAEGYSVSREKKESFPLTVTSAQKNPTAFYLCASSISNSYEQYFGPGTRLTVT.

The chain carries TRBV27 and TRBJ1-2; D not certain. In germline, CDR1 is MNHEY, CDR2 SMNVEV (reference sequence). The CDR3 contains 13 residues. Trimming took off 2 bases at V and 3 bases at J, with 7 bases between the two ends. CDR3 nucleotide sequence: TGTGCCAGCAGTTTAAATAAGGACTATGGCTACACCTTC. Protein sequence: CASSLNKDYGYTF.

The chain has TRBV7-9 and TRBJ2-1; a weak D match, TRBD2 (6 bases). The V end was cut by 5 bases, the J end by 9 bases, with 14 bases between. CDR1 and CDR2 (germline): SEHNR, FQNEAQ (reference sequence). The CDR3 runs 13 residues. CDR3 in amino acids: CASSPGAGFEQFF. Written as DNA, the CDR3 is TGTGCCAGCAGCCCTGGGGCGGGGTTTGAGCAGTTCTTC.

The chain uses TRBV5-6 and TRBJ2-3; the D is unclear. V dropped 0 bases and J dropped 12 bases, with 8 bases sitting between them. This CDR3 has 11 amino acids. CDR1 is SGHDT, CDR2 YYEEEE, per germline. In nucleotides, the CDR3 is TGTGCCAGCAGCTTGGCGGCCCTTCAGTATTTT. This codes for CASSLAALQYF.

The CDR3 nucleotides read TGTGCCAGCAGCCCATTTGCGGGGTCCTACAATGAGCAGTTCTTC. Protein: CASSPFAGSYNEQFF. The chain links TRBV14 to TRBJ2-1; weak D call: TRBD2 (6 bases). CDR3 length: 15 residues. Trimming left V 4 bases short and J 1 base short, with 11 bases between. CDR1 SGHDN and CDR2 FVKESK come from the germline V gene.

V is TRBV7-9 and J is TRBJ1-5; D gene ambiguous. Germline CDR1 is SEHNR and CDR2 is FQNEAQ (reference sequence). The CDR3 covers 12 residues. V was clipped by 1 base and J by 7 bases, with 5 bases between them. CDR3 sequence reads: CASSLVHQPQHF. In DNA, the CDR3 is TGTGCCAGCAGCTTAGTTCACCAGCCCCAGCATTTT.

This clone was seen a single time. The chain uses TRBV7-9 and TRBJ2-6; D is tentatively TRBD1 or TRBD2 (5 bases each). Trimming took off 4 bases at V and 2 bases at J, with 15 bases between the two ends. Germline assignment: CDR1 SEHNR and CDR2 FQNEAQ (reference sequence). The CDR3 covers 17 residues. Written as DNA, the CDR3 is TGTGCCAGCAGCTCCGGGACGATTTGGGCTGGGGCCAACGTCCTGACTTTC. Its translation is CASSSGTIWAGANVLTF.

The rearrangement links TRBV27 to TRBJ2-5; 10 nucleotides align to TRBD2. The J call may be faulty, since TRBJ2-7 better matches the DNA end. Germline V gives CDR1 MNHEY, CDR2 SMNVEV (reference sequence). The CDR3 loop spans 14 amino acids. In DNA, the CDR3 is TGTGCCAGCAGCCCCCCTAGCGGGAGAAACGAGCAGTACTTC. It is translated as CASSPPSGRNEQYF.

The chain links TRBV25-1 to TRBJ2-3; D might be TRBD1 (5 bases). V lost 4 bases to trimming and J lost 15 bases, with 23 bases between them. From germline, CDR1 is MGHDK and CDR2 SYGVNS. The CDR3 totals 14 residues. CDR3 sequence reads: CASSGSAWWQGKYF. The CDR3 DNA reads as TGTGCCAGCAGTGGGTCGGCTTGGTGGCAGGGTAAATATTTT.

The chain employs TRBV30 and TRBJ2-7; 7 bases line up with TRBD1. CDR1 is GTSNPN and CDR2 is SVGIG in the germline V gene (reference sequence). The ends lost 5 bases at V and 3 bases at J; junction bases unmatched: 7. The CDR3 spans 13 residues. The CDR3 loop reads CAWGKGQYYEQYF. The CDR3 DNA reads TGTGCCTGGGGAAAGGGACAGTACTACGAGCAGTACTTC.

This chain uses TRBV9 with TRBJ1-2; D ambiguous. Germline CDR1 reads SGDLS; CDR2 reads YYNGEE. V was pared by 3 bases and J by 3 bases, with 21 bases between. The CDR3 contains 17 residues. Written as DNA, the CDR3 is TGTGCCAGCAGCGGACGGAACCAGAGGACCGGGGACTATGGCTACACCTTC. This translates into CASSGRNQRTGDYGYTF.

This chain uses TRBV7-9 with TRBJ1-5; TRBD1 might be the D (6 bases). This CDR3 spans 14 amino acids. Trimming pared 0 bases from V and 5 bases from J, leaving 8 bases between. Germline V lookup: CDR1 SEHNR, CDR2 FQNEAQ (reference sequence). This CDR3 reads CASSLAGGDQPQHF. CDR3 nucleotide sequence: TGTGCCAGCAGCTTAGCAGGGGGAGATCAGCCCCAGCATTTT.

The chain carries TRBV6-1 and TRBJ1-2; unclear D gene. This CDR3 has 14 amino acids. With 3 bases removed from V and 3 bases from J, the gap between germline ends came to 11 bases. The germline gives CDR1 MNHNS, CDR2 SASEGT. In nucleotides, the CDR3 is TGTGCCAGCAGTGATCTGGCAGTCGACTATGGCTACACCTTC. Its protein is CASSDLAVDYGYTF.